Sequencing of this T cell receptor (beta chain) was carried out in a study of blood T cells in healthy people across ages (dated by TCRdb to the mid-2010s). Describing the broader study: Template switching captured roughly one uniquely barcoded TCR beta cDNA molecule per two T cells in model experiments. To track age-related changes in TCR beta repertoire diversity, the study relied on deep sequencing normalized with unique cDNA molecular identifiers. The donors were divided into four age groups: young (average approximately 16 years), middle-aged (approximately 39), aged (about 60) and long-lived (around 80). Donors of different ages were randomly distributed across sequencing lanes to avoid experimental bias. The study analyzed two additional independent replicas of 1 million unique cDNA reads from the same blood draw for two donors, one aged 18 to 29 and one aged 80 or older.

The CDR1 and CDR2 encoded by the germline V gene are SGHTA and FQGNSA. The CDR3 sequence holds 14 residues, the cysteine and phenylalanine included. Of all the DNA, just the CDR3 is kept, 42 bases in frame from base 1. V loses 1 base of germline sequence and J loses 4 bases, and the interval between the two ends is 9 bases. Systemically healthy Caucasian individuals from Russia, over 30 in total and aged about 6 to 90 years, were included as donors. About 10 milliliters of peripheral blood were collected from each donor into EDTA-treated Vacutainer tubes. PBMCs were isolated by Ficoll-Paque density-gradient centrifugation, with at least 7 million obtained per sample. Trizol reagent was used to extract total RNA from PBMCs, with at least 6 micrograms per sample. For every donor, flow cytometry on a PBMC aliquot measured the percentage of naive CD45RAhigh/CD27high T cells. The research as a whole found: Observed TCR beta diversity per million T cells fell roughly linearly with age, and a significant reduction was already apparent by age roughly 40. The long-lived group showed more naive CD4+ T cells, fewer expanded clones and increased TCR diversity than the aged group, suggesting age selection. Estimates of total diversity from one million sequenced T cells were regarded as lower bounds and underestimates. Observed TCR beta diversity correlated strongly with the percentage of naive T cells measured by flow cytometry. The CMV infection status of donors was not known, potentially confounding age-related changes in expanded clonotypes. Because profiling used bulk unsorted PBMCs, naive and antigen-experienced compartments could not be compared conclusively.

Points on this clonotype: The target of this receptor is not known. A much larger clonotype is one base distant, so this may be a read error.

The library relied on 5' RACE. The sample was run on an Illumina HiSeq 2500. A second 7 to 11 cycle PCR used a sample-barcoded 5' primer and a J-beta primer mix. A template-switch 5' adaptor carrying 12 random nucleotides introduced a unique molecular identifier onto each TCR beta cDNA molecule. Each sample yielded at least 3 million CDR3-containing paired-end reads. The Mint cDNA synthesis kit, primed by a TRBC-specific oligonucleotide, was used to synthesize first-strand cDNA from all RNA. After uracil-DNA glycosylase treatment, a first 18-cycle PCR used universal primers M1SS and BC2_uni_R on all cDNA. From the authors' description of their analysis: Each sample was normalized by randomly selecting 1 million high-quality reads, each carrying a distinct molecular identifier. Instead of being binned into consensus sequences, reads with shared molecular identifiers were discarded. MiTCR, set to a Q25 quality threshold and the strictest error-elimination algorithm, was used for CDR3 identification, clonotype clustering and error correction. Lower-bound total TCR beta diversity was estimated with a nonparametric unseen species model using Euler transformation. The public reads were run again by TCRdb, first through fastp at Q25 and then through MiXCR, and only productive beta chains were kept. Rows with a matching CDR3 protein are joined into one entry that keeps the most common DNA and genes. The V and J calls follow TCRdb's processing rather than the paper's. The sample profile shows 700,000 or so distinct CDR3 sequences; roughly 20% of them were found once. The top ten clonotypes cover under 25% of the sample.

The sample consisted of blood. Recombination joined TRBV7-2 with TRBJ2-3, and the D gene may be TRBD2, 6 bases matching. This sequence originates from a man between 70 and 80 years old in good health. Read as DNA, the sequence is TGTGCCAGCAGCTTAGGCCCTAGCGCAGATACGCAGTATTTT. It encodes CASSLGPSADTQYF.